This TCR beta chain was identified in a study of regulatory T cells in long-lasting Graves disease. Study-wide results and limits: Study of thyroid tissue was not done, with only peripheral blood studied.

The time point: newly diagnosed GD, antithyroid drugs for less than 3 months. Extracted RNA from PBMCs served as the source of the TCR library. Both iRepertoire HTBI primers and Arm-PCR of CDR3 regions were used to build the TCR beta libraries. Each CDR3 protein is one row after TCRdb ran MiXCR on the multiplex PCR reads. Among about half a million distinct CDR3 sequences listed, about 12% were seen once. CDR3 length: 17 amino acids. Trimming stripped 3 bases from V and 0 bases from J, with 14 bases between. This clonotype was seen ten or more times. No antigen is known for it. The data were also submitted as part of a second study, on T cells in Graves' hyperthyroidism and ophthalmopathy.

Sample: peripheral blood mononuclear cells (PBMCs), taken at new diagnosis, from a patient treated with antithyroid drugs. The chain links TRBV12-3 or TRBV12-4 to TRBJ1-4, with D maybe TRBD1 (5 bases). This receptor was obtained from a woman in her thirties with Graves disease. The CDR3 protein is CASSLPGTVATNEKLFF. Written as DNA, the CDR3 is TGTGCCAGCAGTTTGCCAGGGACGGTTGCAACTAATGAAAAACTGTTTTTT.